This TCR beta chain was obtained from a study of blood T cell repertoires in COVID-19 (dated by TCRdb to 2020 to 2021). Turning to the overall study: The collaborator samples originated in the United States, Italy and Spain and spanned the acute and convalescent phases of COVID-19. The material from the prospective study consisted of cDNA or gDNA derived from T cells, B-cell-depleted T cells, or PBMCs. Deeply sampled blood TCRbeta repertoires from subjects exposed to, actively infected with, or recovered from COVID-19 were included in the dataset. A freely available public database, intended as a resource for researchers studying the immune response to SARS-CoV-2, is where the repertoires were released. The samples were drawn from the first 160 participants of the ongoing ImmuneRACE study and from 950 to 1,500 subjects provided by 6 global collaborators. Sample metadata almost always included a de-identified subject ID, COVID-19 status, age in years and sex. HLA class I and class II types, where available, came from metadata supplied by the sample provider rather than from assay-based typing. Results and caveats for the whole study, not just this receptor: How much clinical and demographic metadata was included differed by source and by participant, and the metadata was provided uncurated.

The sample holds one count of this clone. Its cognate antigen has yet to be identified. Per-base quality was not reported, and no clone a single base away is much larger than it. TCRbeta CDR3 regions were amplified from genomic DNA using the immunoSEQ Assay, a bias-controlled multiplex PCR. Under the source paper's analysis protocol: Nucleated cell counts per sample were estimated from amplification of reference gene primers within the assay. To quantify the absolute abundance of each unique TCRbeta CDR3 rearrangement, sequence reads were collapsed and filtered. For each sample, productive Simpson clonality was calculated as the square root of Simpson's diversity index over productive rearrangements. Sourced from immuneACCESS, this table was stored by TCRdb with only in-frame sequences that have V and J called. A share of the clones is absent; for the studies checked, an unresolved V gene accounts for under half, and the remainder has no known explanation. V and J calls and clone size are copied from that table; D and trimming were computed from the DNA. This sample lists some 450,000 clones; about 91% were detected once. Over 10% of the sample is taken by the ten largest.

One collaborating source in Seattle enrolled patients while the patients were actively infected and followed the patients over time throughout the course of disease. Collaborating institutions collected whole blood in K2EDTA tubes following their own protocols. Collaborator samples were shipped for TCRbeta analysis as frozen whole blood, isolated PBMCs, or DNA extracted from either sample type. The origin of this receptor is a woman aged 50 to 65 with COVID-19, enrolled during active disease. Sequencing used peripheral blood.

The CDR3 reads as follows: CASSLGTSGYNEQFF. Read as DNA, the sequence is TGTGCCAGCAGCTTAGGGACTAGCGGGTACAATGAGCAGTTCTTC. The rearranged chain carries TRBV11-1 and TRBJ2-1, with TRBD2 matching 11 junction bases. From its cysteine to its phenylalanine, the CDR3 spans 15 amino acids. The entry retains the CDR3 DNA only, 45 bases that are in frame from base 1. V and J are trimmed by 1 base and 4 bases, and the gene matches miss 0 bases of the junction. From a lookup of the germline V gene (reference sequence), CDR1 and CDR2 are SGHAT and FQDESV.